Following are 27 T cell receptor beta chains from one sample sequenced in a study of control samples from healthy donors and cancer patients. Profiled with immunoSEQ multiplex PCR; TCRdb holds only in-frame clones, not every one. The sample has 150,000 to 200,000 clones; roughly nine tenths are singletons. The sample consisted of blood. All receptors derive from a young man in good health.

The chain has TRBV7-9 and TRBJ2-7; D might be TRBD1 (6 bases). Trimming cost V 3 bases and J 3 bases, with 9 bases left between them. This CDR3 contains 13 residues. Germline V gives CDR1 SEHNR, CDR2 FQNEAQ (reference sequence). The CDR3 DNA reads TGTGCCAGCAGCTTTTTACAGGGCTACGAGCAGTACTTC. Translation gives CASSFLQGYEQYF.

This sequence joins TRBV18 and TRBJ2-4; 7 positions match TRBD1. Germline trimming cut 2 bases from V and 8 bases from J; bases unmatched to any gene: 18. The CDR3 runs 18 residues. Germline loops: CDR1 KGHSH, CDR2 LQKENI. CDR3 nucleotides: TGTGCCAGCTCACCATTTGGGCCAGGGGGAAGTGTGGCCTACATTCAGTACTTC. Translated, it gives CASSPFGPGGSVAYIQYF.

The J gene is TRBJ2-1, the V gene TRBV24-1; D gene uncertain. There are 13 residues in the CDR3. Per germline, CDR1 KGHDR and CDR2 SFDVKD. Between the trimmed V and J ends, which lost 2 bases and 6 bases, there was a span of 7 bases. In nucleotides, the CDR3 is TGTGCCACCAGTGATTGGACCAGCAATGAGCAGTTCTTC. Protein sequence: CATSDWTSNEQFF.

The chain has TRBV28 and TRBJ2-2; 9 bases are a match to TRBD1. Trimming at V came to 6 bases and at J to 6 bases, leaving 5 bases not matched to a gene. This CDR3 region has 14 residues. The germline V gene has CDR1 MDHEN and CDR2 SYDVKM. CDR3 bases: TGTGCCAGCAGCAATACAGGGGGCCCCGGGGAGCTGTTTTTT. Translation: CASSNTGGPGELFF.

The chain links TRBV7-9 to TRBJ1-1; 8 nucleotides agree with TRBD1. Germline V gives CDR1 SEHNR, CDR2 FQNEAQ (reference sequence). J gave up 1 base and V 4 bases, and 8 bases lay outside the gene matches. The CDR3 sequence is 16 residues long. The CDR3: CASSSEGQATNTEAFF. The CDR3 region has the DNA TGTGCCAGCAGCTCGGAGGGACAGGCAACGAACACTGAAGCTTTCTTT. The whole variable domain, remainder taken from reference TRBV7-9 and TRBJ1-1, is DTGVSQNPRHKITKRGQNVTFRCDPISEHNRLYWYRQTLGQGPEFLTYFQNEAQLEKSRLLSDRFSAERPKGSFSTLEIQRTEQGDSAMYLCASSSEGQATNTEAFFGQGTRLTVV.

V and J are TRBV3-1 (or the pseudogene TRBV3-2) and TRBJ2-2, with no clear D. The germline V gene has CDR1 LGHDT and CDR2 YNNKEL (reference sequence). This CDR3 has 14 residues. V lost 4 bases to trimming and J lost 1 base, with 7 bases between them. The CDR3, as DNA: TGTGCCAGCAGCCTTCAAGGGAACACCGGGGAGCTGTTTTTT. Amino acids: CASSLQGNTGELFF.

This clone was picked up one time. The chain has TRBV7-2 and TRBJ2-7; no reliable D call. Trimming pared 2 bases from V and 2 bases from J, leaving 10 bases between. This CDR3 spans 14 amino acids. The germline CDR1 and CDR2 sequences are SGHTA and FQGNSA. The CDR3 DNA is TGTGCCAGCAGCTTATATGACTCACCCTACGAGCAGTACTTC. Translating gives CASSLYDSPYEQYF.

The J gene is TRBJ2-5, the V gene TRBV10-3; TRBD2 is a possible D gene (6 bases). The ends were cut back, 0 bases at V and 5 bases at J, with 10 bases in the middle. Germline-derived CDR1 and CDR2 are ENHRY and SYGVKD. The CDR3 spans 14 residues. CDR3 residues: CAISESRGPETQYF. The CDR3 nucleotides are TGTGCCATCAGTGAGTCGCGGGGTCCGGAGACCCAGTACTTC.

The chain uses TRBV19 and TRBJ2-5, with TRBD2 identical over 9 bases. The length of the CDR3 is 16 residues. The V gene end was trimmed by 5 bases and the J gene end by 3 bases; junction bases not matched to a gene: 10. CDR1 is LNHDA, CDR2 SQIVND, per germline (reference sequence). CDR3 loop: CASSRTGGRAKETQYF. CDR3 DNA sequence: TGTGCCAGTAGTCGGACCGGCGGGAGGGCCAAAGAGACCCAGTACTTC. Based on the CDR3 plus reference TRBV19 and TRBJ2-5, the full variable domain is DGGITQSPKYLFRKEGQNVTLSCEQNLNHDAMYWYRQDPGQGLRLIYYSQIVNDFQKGDIAEGYSVSREKKESFPLTVTSAQKNPTAFYLCASSRTGGRAKETQYFGPGTRLLVL.

This clone showed up just once. The V call is TRBV19, the J call TRBJ1-1; D remains ambiguous. Germline V lookup: CDR1 LNHDA, CDR2 SQIVND (reference sequence). V was trimmed by 2 bases and J by 2 bases, leaving 9 bases between them. The CDR3 is 14 amino acids. The CDR3 region has the DNA TGTGCCAGTAGTATAATCGGCTCTAACACTGAAGCTTTCTTT. Translating it yields CASSIIGSNTEAFF. Using reference TRBV19 and TRBJ1-1 for the parts outside the CDR3, the full variable domain is DGGITQSPKYLFRKEGQNVTLSCEQNLNHDAMYWYRQDPGQGLRLIYYSQIVNDFQKGDIAEGYSVSREKKESFPLTVTSAQKNPTAFYLCASSIIGSNTEAFFGQGTRLTVV.

J is TRBJ2-7 and V is TRBV30; D might be TRBD2 (7 bases). V lost 2 bases, J lost 6 bases, and 17 bases lay in between. The CDR3 sequence is 14 residues long. Germline V CDR1 and CDR2: GTSNPN, SVGIG (reference sequence). The CDR3 bases are TGTGCCTGGAGTTATGGGGGGGCCGGGGGCGAGCAGTACTTC. Translating gives CAWSYGGAGGEQYF.

The chain uses TRBV7-2 and TRBJ1-6; 8 nucleotides agree with TRBD1. Germline V gene data show CDR1 as SGHTA and CDR2 as FQGNSA. The CDR3 consists of 15 residues. Trimming at V came to 5 bases and at J to 11 bases, leaving 11 bases not matched to a gene. The CDR3 DNA follows: TGTGCCAGCAGCCGGCAATCGGGACAGGCTGCACCCCTCCACTTT. Its protein is CASSRQSGQAAPLHF.

The chain employs TRBV2 and TRBJ1-5; a weak D match, TRBD1 (6 bases). Germline V lookup: CDR1 SNHLY, CDR2 FYNNEI. V lost 4 bases to trimming and J lost 4 bases, with 11 bases between them. The CDR3 has 14 residues. The DNA for the CDR3 is TGTGCCAGCAGTGTTAGTCAGGGGAATCAGCCCCAGCATTTT. It encodes CASSVSQGNQPQHF.

The V call is TRBV19, the J call TRBJ1-5; TRBD1 matches 7 bases. This CDR3 region has 17 residues. Trimming at V came to 0 bases and at J to 3 bases, leaving 8 bases not matched to a gene. The germline V gene has CDR1 LNHDA and CDR2 SQIVND (reference sequence). The chain's CDR3 is CASSIDFDREANQPQHF. CDR3 coding DNA: TGTGCCAGTAGTATAGATTTCGACAGGGAGGCCAATCAGCCCCAGCATTTT. Based on the CDR3 plus reference TRBV19 and TRBJ1-5, the full variable domain is DGGITQSPKYLFRKEGQNVTLSCEQNLNHDAMYWYRQDPGQGLRLIYYSQIVNDFQKGDIAEGYSVSREKKESFPLTVTSAQKNPTAFYLCASSIDFDREANQPQHFGDGTRLSIL.

The chain combines TRBV7-9 with TRBJ2-2, with TRBD2 identical over 15 bases. J was trimmed by 5 bases and V by 6 bases; bases with no gene match: 4. CDR1 is SEHNR and CDR2 is FQNEAQ in the germline V gene (reference sequence). This CDR3 region has 16 residues. The CDR3 sequence is CASRPGLAGGTGELFF. The DNA of the CDR3 is TGTGCCAGCAGGCCCGGACTAGCGGGGGGGACCGGGGAGCTGTTTTTT.

V gene TRBV5-5 combines with J gene TRBJ1-6; the D gene is possibly TRBD1 (5 bases). The length of the CDR3 is 14 residues. The V and J ends lost 3 bases and 6 bases respectively, with 10 bases between them. Germline V gives CDR1 SGHKS, CDR2 YYEKEE (reference sequence). CDR3 in DNA: TGTGCCAGCAGCTCGGACATGGGTAATTCACCCCTCCACTTT. Encoded protein: CASSSDMGNSPLHF.

This rearrangement joins TRBV7-8 to TRBJ2-7, with a weak D call TRBD2 (6 bases). Germline loops: CDR1 SGHVS, CDR2 FQNEAQ. The CDR3 is 14 residues long. Deletions cut 0 bases from V and 9 bases from J, with 15 bases between. CDR3 DNA sequence: TGTGCCAGCAGCTTAGCGTATGGTAGGGGAGGGCAGTACTTC. This sequence encodes CASSLAYGRGGQYF.

This sequence joins TRBV2 and TRBJ2-3, with D perhaps being TRBD1 or TRBD2 (5 bases each). The germline V and J ends were trimmed by 6 bases and 1 base, with 14 bases remaining between them. There are 15 residues in the CDR3. Germline lookup yields CDR1 SNHLY and CDR2 FYNNEI. Here the CDR3 reads CASRLRDGRTDTQYF. The CDR3 DNA is TGTGCCAGCAGACTCCGGGACGGGCGCACAGATACGCAGTATTTT.

CDR3 coding DNA: TGTGCCAGCAGTTTAGAGGGGGGAAACACCATATATTTT. Protein product: CASSLEGGNTIYF. This sequence joins TRBV12-3 or TRBV12-4 and TRBJ1-3; D is perhaps TRBD1 (5 bases). The CDR3 loop spans 13 amino acids. The V and J ends lost 1 base and 4 bases respectively, with 5 bases between them.

This clone was seen a few times. The chain is built from TRBV7-6 and TRBJ2-7; 7 nucleotides align to TRBD2. With V trimmed by 3 bases and J by 3 bases, 8 bases remained unmatched. Germline-derived CDR1 and CDR2 are SGHVS and FNYEAQ. The length of the CDR3 is 15 residues. DNA of the CDR3: TGTGCCAGCAGCTTTAGCGGGCGGGATTACTACGAGCAGTACTTC. Translating it yields CASSFSGRDYYEQYF.

This chain links TRBV6-6 with TRBJ1-1; D is possibly TRBD1 (6 bases). This CDR3 has 15 residues. Germline-derived CDR1 and CDR2 are MNHNY and SVGAGI (reference sequence). The ends were cut back, 0 bases at V and 5 bases at J, with 13 bases in the middle. For the CDR3, the DNA is TGTGCCAGCAGTTACTCCCCCGGGGGGCCGACTGAAGCTTTCTTT. Protein sequence: CASSYSPGGPTEAFF.

V usage is TRBV4-1 and J usage is TRBJ2-1, with D unclear. Germline loops: CDR1 MGHRA, CDR2 YSYEKL. V was pared by 2 bases and J by 5 bases, with 7 bases between. The CDR3 length is 13 residues. CDR3 sequence reads: CASSQRPNNEQFF. Written as DNA, the CDR3 is TGCGCCAGCAGCCAAAGACCCAACAATGAGCAGTTCTTC.

About this clone itself: The same CDR3 is also encoded by other DNA sequences in this sample. The chain carries TRBV7-2 and TRBJ1-5, with D possibly being TRBD1 (5 bases). Looked up from germline, CDR1 is SGHTA and CDR2 is FQGNSA. V lost 3 bases to trimming and J lost 5 bases, with 8 bases between them. The length of the CDR3 is 13 residues. As DNA, the CDR3 is TGTGCCAGCAGCTTGGGCAGGGATCAGCCCCAGCATTTT. This translates into CASSLGRDQPQHF.

The V gene is TRBV5-5, the J gene TRBJ1-3, with 7 nucleotides matching TRBD1. This CDR3 is built from 15 residues. V gave up 5 bases and J gave up 0 bases; unmatched junction bases: 5. The V gene's germline CDR1 is SGHKS and CDR2 YYEKEE (reference sequence). The CDR3 sequence: CASSLGGHSGNTIYF. Here the CDR3 DNA reads TGTGCCAGCAGTTTAGGGGGCCACTCTGGAAACACCATATATTTT.

This clone was counted once. The chain links TRBV15 to TRBJ1-4, with D perhaps matching TRBD1 (5 bases). V was cut by 8 bases and J by 2 bases, with 21 bases left in between. The CDR3 is 17 amino acids. Germline CDR1 is LNHNV and CDR2 is YYDKDF (reference sequence). This chain's CDR3 is CATQDPRGRATNEKLFF. The CDR3 DNA is TGTGCCACCCAAGACCCCCGGGGCCGGGCCACTAATGAAAAACTGTTTTTT. Full variable domain (remainder filled in from reference TRBV15 and TRBJ1-4): DAMVIQNPRYQVTQFGKPVTLSCSQTLNHNVMYWYQQKSSQAPKLLFHYYDKDFNNEADTPDNFQSRRPNTSFCFLDIRSPGLGDTAMYLCATQDPRGRATNEKLFFGSGTQLSVL.

This sequence joins TRBV5-6 and TRBJ1-1; D remains ambiguous. Germline lookup yields CDR1 SGHDT and CDR2 YYEEEE. V was cut by 2 bases and J by 1 base, with 6 bases left in between. This CDR3 spans 13 amino acids. The CDR3: CASSFKTNTEAFF. The CDR3 DNA follows: TGTGCCAGCAGCTTTAAGACGAACACTGAAGCTTTCTTT.

The gene calls are TRBV3-1 (or the pseudogene TRBV3-2) and TRBJ1-5, with 8 bases lining up with TRBD1. With 3 bases clipped from V and 4 bases from J, the junction kept 5 bases outside the gene matches. Germline V gene data show CDR1 as LGHDT and CDR2 as YNNKEL (reference sequence). The CDR3 extends over 15 amino acids. CDR3 in DNA: TGTGCCAGCAGCCAGTCAAGGACAGGGAATCAGCCCCAGCATTTT. The encoded protein is CASSQSRTGNQPQHF.